This TCR beta chain was identified in a study of patients and donors after allogeneic stem cell transplantation. TCRdb fed the RT-PCR reads into MiXCR, producing one record per CDR3 protein. The data contain roughly 200,000 distinct CDR3 sequences, about 38% of them singletons. There are a few counts of this clonotype. This CDR3 contains 14 residues. V was clipped by 0 bases and J by 4 bases, with 9 bases between them. V and J are TRBV12-3 or TRBV12-4 and TRBJ1-2, with D perhaps matching TRBD1 (5 bases). The receptor comes from a human donor who was either an allogeneic HSCT recipient or a stem cell or donor lymphocyte infusion donor (not recorded which). It is not recorded whose cells these are; they may come from a transplant donor. The sample was blood, either unsorted or a sorted T cell fraction (not recorded which). This CDR3 is CASSLARGTYGYTF. CDR3 coding DNA: TGTGCCAGCAGTTTAGCCCGGGGGACCTATGGCTACACCTTC.